This passage covers 30 T cell receptor beta chains from one sample sequenced in a study of shared clonotypes between healthy human individuals. TCRdb keeps only in-frame clones here, not all; method: immunoSEQ multiplex PCR. The table shows about 2.3 million clones, with 85% to 95% occurring only once. Sequences were obtained from naive CD4+ T cells from PBMCs. Subset specified: CD45RA+ positively selected. The origin of the receptors is a man younger than 35 in good health. Some clones in this sample may be carry-over from other donors' samples.

The chain combines TRBV15 with TRBJ2-7; 11 nucleotides match TRBD1. Trimming took 0 bases from V and 1 from J; bases not matched to a gene: 11. The CDR3 loop spans 19 amino acids. The V gene's germline CDR1 is LNHNV and CDR2 YYDKDF (reference sequence). CDR3 protein: CATSRDPRTGQGGSYEQYF. The CDR3 region has the DNA TGTGCCACCAGCAGAGATCCCAGGACGGGACAGGGGGGATCCTACGAGCAGTACTTC.

As concerns this clone: This same CDR3 is encoded by further DNA sequences in the sample. The rearrangement uses TRBV9 and TRBJ1-1, with D perhaps matching TRBD1 (5 bases). Germline V lookup: CDR1 SGDLS, CDR2 YYNGEE. With 2 bases removed from V and 1 base from J, the gap between germline ends came to 9 bases. This CDR3 is 14 amino acids long. CDR3 region: CASSVRDRNTEAFF. CDR3 coding DNA: TGTGCCAGCAGCGTCCGAGACAGGAACACTGAAGCTTTCTTT.

The table lists this clone with a count of one. In DNA form, the CDR3 reads TGTGCCAGCAGCGTAGTTGCGGGAAAGGAATACAATGAGCAGTTCTTC. It codes for CASSVVAGKEYNEQFF. The chain has TRBV9 and TRBJ2-1, with a weak D call TRBD2 (6 bases). V was clipped by 0 bases and J by 4 bases, with 14 bases between them. CDR3 length: 16 amino acids. In germline, CDR1 is SGDLS, CDR2 YYNGEE.

The chain carries TRBV11-2 and TRBJ1-1, with D possibly being TRBD1 (5 bases). Germline CDR1 is SGHAT and CDR2 is FQNNGV. The CDR3 length is 15 residues. Trimming took 0 bases from V and 1 from J, leaving 9 bases between them. Written as DNA, the CDR3 is TGTGCCAGCAGCTTAGATCTGGGGGGGAACACTGAAGCTTTCTTT. Its protein is CASSLDLGGNTEAFF.

Worth noting for this clone: The same CDR3 also results from other DNA sequences found in this sample. The chain combines TRBV27 with TRBJ2-6; D is undetermined. The V gene's germline CDR1 is MNHEY and CDR2 SMNVEV (reference sequence). Trimming cost V 3 bases and J 0 bases, with 6 bases left between them. CDR3 length: 15 amino acids. The chain's CDR3 is CASSFWGSGANVLTF. The CDR3 coding sequence is TGTGCCAGCAGTTTTTGGGGCTCTGGGGCCAACGTCCTGACTTTC.

The chain links TRBV28 to TRBJ1-2; D ambiguous. With 7 bases removed from V and 7 bases from J, the gap between germline ends came to 16 bases. The V gene's germline CDR1 is MDHEN and CDR2 SYDVKM. This CDR3 has 13 residues. CDR3 in amino acids: CASNTPPGGGYTF. In DNA form, the CDR3 reads TGTGCCAGCAACACTCCCCCGGGTGGTGGCTACACCTTC.

The count of this clone is one. The chain's CDR3 is CAWSVASVGRTEAFF. The CDR3 coding sequence is TGTGCCTGGAGTGTTGCTTCGGTGGGGAGAACTGAAGCTTTCTTT. The chain uses TRBV30 and TRBJ1-1, with unresolved D. The CDR3 contains 15 residues. Trimming took off 0 bases at V and 5 bases at J, with 16 bases between the two ends. Germline V gene sequence: CDR1 GTSNPN, CDR2 SVGIG (reference sequence). Drawing the rest from reference TRBV30 and TRBJ1-1, the complete variable domain is SQTIHQWPATLVQPVGSPLSLECTVEGTSNPNLYWYRQAAGRGLQLLFYSVGIGQISSEVPQNLSASRPQDRQFILSSKKLLLSDSGFYLCAWSVASVGRTEAFFGQGTRLTVV.

The chain couples TRBV28 to TRBJ1-2, with 8 bases aligning to TRBD1. The V and J ends lost 7 bases and 5 bases, in that order; junction bases with no gene match: 15. The CDR3 has 16 residues. Germline CDR1 reads MDHEN; CDR2 reads SYDVKM. The CDR3: CASTQAGGLRGYGYTF. DNA for the CDR3: TGTGCCAGCACCCAGGCAGGGGGCTTGCGGGGGTATGGCTACACCTTC.

V and J are TRBV4-1 and TRBJ2-1; D gene uncertain. Trimming shortened V by 3 bases and J by 0 bases, and 15 bases separated the two germline ends. The CDR3 is 17 amino acids. Looked up from germline, CDR1 is MGHRA and CDR2 is YSYEKL. The CDR3 region is CASSHAMTESSYNEQFF. The CDR3 nucleotides read TGCGCCAGCAGCCACGCCATGACTGAAAGCTCCTACAATGAGCAGTTCTTC.

The CDR3 here is CASSFPFRDGELFF. The CDR3 DNA reads as TGTGCCAGCAGTTTTCCGTTTCGGGACGGGGAGCTGTTTTTT. V is TRBV28 and J is TRBJ2-2; tentative D call: TRBD2 (5 bases). Trimming left V 3 bases short and J 7 bases short, with 12 bases between. The CDR3 is 14 amino acids. In germline, CDR1 is MDHEN, CDR2 SYDVKM.

This chain connects TRBV6-1 to TRBJ2-5, with D hard to call. Trimming stripped 9 bases from V and 5 bases from J, with 22 bases between. CDR1 is MNHNS, CDR2 SASEGT, per germline. This CDR3 region has 15 residues. The CDR3 is CASYQNRAGSETQYF. DNA for the CDR3: TGTGCCAGTTACCAAAATCGGGCAGGTTCGGAGACCCAGTACTTC.

V usage is TRBV4-3 and J usage is TRBJ2-7; D remains ambiguous. The V and J ends lost 0 bases and 6 bases respectively, with 9 bases between them. The CDR3 consists of 13 residues. CDR1 and CDR2 (germline): LGHNA, YSLEER. CDR3 sequence (DNA): TGCGCCAGCAGCCAAGATAGGGTCCGCGAGCAGTACTTC. It encodes CASSQDRVREQYF.

CDR3 amino acids: CATSRGTEGSYEQYF. In DNA form, the CDR3 reads TGTGCCACCAGCAGAGGGACAGAGGGCTCCTACGAGCAGTACTTC. The rearrangement links TRBV15 to TRBJ2-7, with a possible D match to TRBD1 (6 bases). The CDR3 sequence is 15 residues long. With 1 base removed from V and 0 bases from J, the gap between germline ends came to 10 bases. Germline-derived CDR1 and CDR2 are LNHNV and YYDKDF (reference sequence).

V is TRBV11-2 and J is TRBJ1-1; 12 positions match TRBD1. J lost 4 bases, V lost 8 bases, and 11 bases had no gene match. This CDR3 is 16 amino acids long. CDR1 is SGHAT and CDR2 is FQNNGV in the germline V gene. The CDR3 region is CASGTGGAYGSTEAFF. CDR3 nucleotide sequence: TGTGCCAGCGGGACAGGGGGCGCGTATGGGAGCACTGAAGCTTTCTTT. Variable domain in full (rest from reference TRBV11-2 and TRBJ1-1): EAGVAQSPRYKIIEKRQSVAFWCNPISGHATLYWYQQILGQGPKLLIQFQNNGVVDDSQLPKDRFSAERLKGVDSTLKIQPAKLEDSAVYLCASGTGGAYGSTEAFFGQGTRLTVV.

This clone came up a few times. Other DNA sequences in the sample encode the same CDR3. This sequence joins TRBV6-5 and TRBJ1-1; possible D gene TRBD1, 6 bases. The V gene's germline CDR1 is MNHEY and CDR2 SVGAGI. Trimming shortened V by 0 bases and J by 5 bases, and 7 bases separated the two germline ends. The CDR3 loop spans 13 amino acids. The CDR3 protein is CASSYSRGTEAFF. The CDR3 bases are TGTGCCAGCAGTTACTCGAGGGGGACTGAAGCTTTCTTT.

In this sample, this clone turned up a few times. The chain recombines TRBV4-2 with TRBJ2-2; no firm D call. Germline CDR1 reads LGHNA; CDR2 reads YNFKEQ. The CDR3 consists of 14 residues. Between the trimmed V and J ends, which lost 2 bases and 2 bases, there was a span of 6 bases. CDR3 coding DNA: TGTGCCAGCAGCCAACAGTTTAACACCGGGGAGCTGTTTTTT. Protein: CASSQQFNTGELFF.

The rearrangement uses TRBV6-4 and TRBJ2-6; no clear D. The V gene's germline CDR1 is MRHNA and CDR2 SNTAGT. This CDR3 is 16 amino acids long. V was cut by 2 bases and J by 0 bases, with 8 bases left in between. CDR3 loop: CASSDGVGSGANVLTF. For the CDR3, the DNA is TGTGCCAGCAGTGACGGCGTTGGCTCTGGGGCCAACGTCCTGACTTTC.

This clone appeared once. This rearrangement joins TRBV29-1 to TRBJ2-1; TRBD2 matches at 7 bases. Germline V CDR1 and CDR2: SQVTM, ANQGSEA. V gave up 4 bases and J gave up 4 bases; unmatched junction bases: 4. This CDR3 is 13 amino acids long. The CDR3 nucleotides are TGCAGCGTTGTCGGACTAGATTACAATGAGCAGTTCTTC. This gives the protein CSVVGLDYNEQFF.

A remark on this clone: This sample includes further DNA sequences coding for the same CDR3. The genes are TRBV5-1 and TRBJ2-3; TRBD2 aligns across 10 bases. This CDR3 region has 17 residues. V gave up 2 bases and J gave up 0 bases; unmatched junction bases: 6. CDR1 is SGHRS and CDR2 is YFSETQ in the germline V gene. The CDR3 protein is CASSLGTSVPSTDTQYF. The CDR3 DNA follows: TGCGCCAGCAGCTTAGGGACTAGCGTTCCTAGCACAGATACGCAGTATTTT.

This chain joins TRBV5-1 and TRBJ1-1; no firm D call. The CDR3 has 14 residues. CDR1 is SGHRS and CDR2 is YFSETQ in the germline V gene. Trimming shortened V by 0 bases and J by 3 bases, and 9 bases separated the two germline ends. CDR3 protein: CASSLAPRDTEAFF. DNA of the CDR3: TGCGCCAGCAGCTTGGCCCCTAGGGACACTGAAGCTTTCTTT.

The chain couples TRBV2 to TRBJ2-1, with 8 bases fitting TRBD2. With 4 bases clipped from V and 1 base from J, the junction kept 6 bases outside the gene matches. This CDR3 contains 16 residues. CDR1 and CDR2 (germline): SNHLY, FYNNEI. The CDR3 region has the DNA TGTGCCAGCAGTGGCTCGGCGGGAGGTTCCTACAATGAGCAGTTCTTC. This translates into CASSGSAGGSYNEQFF.

Points on this clone: Distinct nucleotide sequences in the sample also encode this CDR3. The chain carries TRBV2 and TRBJ2-3, with no clear D. The CDR3 extends over 10 amino acids. CDR1 and CDR2 (germline): SNHLY, FYNNEI. V dropped 6 bases and J dropped 4 bases, with 2 bases sitting between them. The CDR3 DNA is TGTGCCAGCAGATCAGATACGCAGTATTTT. Translation: CASRSDTQYF.

This chain uses TRBV27 with TRBJ2-7; perhaps TRBD2 as D (6 bases). With 5 bases removed from V and 0 bases from J, the gap between germline ends came to 14 bases. The CDR3 is 15 amino acids. Germline CDR1 reads MNHEY; CDR2 reads SMNVEV (reference sequence). CDR3 nucleotides: TGTGCCAGCAGTCCCCGCTCTAGCGCCTCCTACGAGCAGTACTTC. This sequence encodes CASSPRSSASYEQYF.

As to this clone: Other nucleotide sequences from this sample produce the same CDR3. The V and J genes are TRBV5-4 and TRBJ2-1; TRBD2 agrees at 12 bases. V dropped 3 bases and J dropped 4; count of bases not matched to a gene: 5. The germline V gene encodes CDR1 SGHNT and CDR2 YYREEE (reference sequence). The CDR3 totals 16 residues. CDR3 in amino acids: CASSSLTSGRYNEQFF. DNA of the CDR3: TGTGCCAGCAGCTCCTTAACTAGCGGGAGGTACAATGAGCAGTTCTTC.

This rearrangement joins TRBV29-1 to TRBJ2-3; 12 nucleotides align to TRBD2. Germline V CDR1 and CDR2: SQVTM, ANQGSEA. V dropped 4 bases and J dropped 0; count of bases not matched to a gene: 8. The CDR3 is made up of 17 amino acids. For the CDR3, the DNA is TGCAGCGTTGTACGACTAGCGGGAGCCTCTAGCACAGATACGCAGTATTTT. Translation: CSVVRLAGASSTDTQYF.

V and J are TRBV7-9 and TRBJ2-5, with TRBD2 matching over 8 bases. J lost 1 base, V lost 6 bases, and 4 bases had no gene match. Germline CDR1 SEHNR, CDR2 FQNEAQ (reference sequence). This CDR3 spans 14 amino acids. CDR3 loop: CASSLTSGQETQYF. CDR3 bases: TGTGCCAGCAGTTTAACTAGCGGCCAAGAGACCCAGTACTTC.

V and J are TRBV5-6 and TRBJ2-7, with TRBD1 identical over 10 bases. The germline gives CDR1 SGHDT, CDR2 YYEEEE. The CDR3 sequence is 16 residues long. V trimming: 0 bases; J trimming: 0 bases; junction bases outside the gene matches: 3. CDR3 sequence (DNA): TGTGCCAGCAGCTTGGCGGACAGGGGGGGCTCCTACGAGCAGTACTTC. Protein: CASSLADRGGSYEQYF.

The chain links TRBV6-6 to TRBJ2-7, with 7 nucleotides matching TRBD1. Per the germline V gene, CDR1 is MNHNY and CDR2 is SVGAGI (reference sequence). The CDR3 sequence is 16 residues long. The V gene end was trimmed by 0 bases and the J gene end by 2 bases; junction bases not matched to a gene: 7. In DNA form, the CDR3 reads TGTGCCAGCAGTTACTCATCCGGGACAGAAGCCTACGAGCAGTACTTC. It specifies CASSYSSGTEAYEQYF.

The chain has TRBV7-8 and TRBJ1-2, with D unclear. CDR1 is SGHVS, CDR2 FQNEAQ, per germline. The CDR3 is 13 amino acids. The ends were cut back, 6 bases at V and 4 bases at J, with 12 bases in the middle. CDR3 sequence: CASSNLSAYGYTF. The CDR3 nucleotides are TGTGCCAGCAGTAATTTAAGTGCCTATGGCTACACCTTC.

The CDR3 reads CASSKANVYEQFF. The CDR3 nucleotides read TGTGCCAGCAGCAAAGCAAACGTCTATGAGCAGTTCTTC. The genes are TRBV21-1 and TRBJ2-1. TRBV21-1 is assigned pseudogene status. The CDR3 is 13 residues long.